These 5 T cell receptor beta chains came from one sample sequenced in a study of cytomegalovirus exposure and HLA in healthy donors. PCR amplification relied on 60 Vbeta primers (plus 13 Jbeta primers). The repertoire was sequenced with immunoSEQ multiplex PCR; TCRdb's copy has only in-frame clones and lacks some. Of 110,000 or so clones listed, over 60% were seen once; the top ten hold approximately 11%. The source material was PBMCs. The receptors were gathered from a man in his forties in good health and CMV-seropositive.

The rearrangement joins TRBV28 to TRBJ2-7; 9 positions match TRBD1. With 6 bases clipped from V and 6 bases from J, the junction kept 6 bases outside the gene matches. The CDR3 length is 13 residues. Germline CDR1 and CDR2: MDHEN and SYDVKM. The CDR3 DNA follows: TGTGCCAGCAGCCGGGACAGGGCCGGCGAGCAGTACTTC. This codes for CASSRDRAGEQYF. Together with reference TRBV28 and TRBJ2-7, the CDR3 gives the full variable domain: DVKVTQSSRYLVKRTGEKVFLECVQDMDHENMFWYRQDPGLGLRLIYFSYDVKMKEKGDIPEGYSVSREKKERFSLILESASTNQTSMYLCASSRDRAGEQYFGPGTRLTVT.

The V call is TRBV4-1, the J call TRBJ2-7, with 8 nucleotides matching TRBD2. Looked up from germline, CDR1 is MGHRA and CDR2 is YSYEKL. The CDR3 loop spans 16 amino acids. V lost 0 bases and J lost 3; bases outside the gene matches: 7. The CDR3 is CASSQESRGGHYEQYF. The CDR3 DNA is TGCGCCAGCAGCCAAGAAAGTCGGGGGGGGCACTACGAGCAGTACTTC.

The chain carries TRBV28 and TRBJ1-4; TRBD1 agrees at 8 bases. Germline values: CDR1 MDHEN, CDR2 SYDVKM. Germline trimming cut 5 bases from V and 5 bases from J; bases unmatched to any gene: 7. The CDR3 sequence is 15 residues long. CDR3 sequence (DNA): TGTGCCAGCAGTACCAGGGGGCGCGAGAATGAAAAACTGTTTTTT. Its translation: CASSTRGRENEKLFF. The full variable domain, in which reference TRBV28 and TRBJ1-4 provide the parts outside the CDR3, is DVKVTQSSRYLVKRTGEKVFLECVQDMDHENMFWYRQDPGLGLRLIYFSYDVKMKEKGDIPEGYSVSREKKERFSLILESASTNQTSMYLCASSTRGRENEKLFFGSGTQLSVL.

In nucleotides, the CDR3 is TGTGCCTGGGGGGGCGGTACCGGGGAGCTGTTTTTT. Its protein product is CAWGGGTGELFF. The chain recombines TRBV30 with TRBJ2-2; D perhaps matches TRBD1 (6 bases). CDR3 length: 12 residues. The V end lost 5 bases, the J end lost 5 bases, and 9 bases lay between the germline ends. Germline V lookup: CDR1 GTSNPN, CDR2 SVGIG (reference sequence).

In this sample, this clone turned up once. The chain joins TRBV10-2 to TRBJ2-5; 7 nucleotides line up with TRBD1. The CDR3 loop spans 14 amino acids. V lost 5 bases to trimming and J lost 5 bases; unmatched junction nucleotides: 8. Germline V gene sequence: CDR1 WSHSY, CDR2 SAAADI. The CDR3 sequence is CASSLTGNGETQYF. The CDR3 DNA sequence: TGCGCCAGCAGTTTGACAGGGAATGGGGAGACCCAGTACTTC.